The clone carrying this T cell receptor beta chain was seen repeatedly, ten times or more. Its antigen is as yet unknown. Between the trimmed V and J ends, which lost 2 bases and 10 bases, there was a span of 13 bases. CDR3 size: 13 residues. The germline gives CDR1 MNHEY, CDR2 SMNVEV (reference sequence). This record comes from a study of CD8 T cells in ankylosing spondylitis. Study-level results: Blood of patients with ankylosing spondylitis appeared to be characterized by a TCR beta motif of several highly homologous variants.

A quantitative 5'-RACE method, one with molecular barcodes, was used to make TCR beta libraries. TCRdb itself ran the 5' RACE reads through MiXCR, one entry per CDR3 protein. The sample lists some 200,000 distinct CDR3 sequences, around 7.9% seen once, with 11% to 15% in the top ten. The sample consisted of blood, either unsorted or a sorted T cell fraction (not recorded which). The chain links TRBV27 to TRBJ2-3, with TRBD1 as a possible D gene (5 bases). The sequence was collected from a male donor with ankylosing spondylitis. The DNA for the CDR3 is TGTGCCAGCAGTTTACCTTACCCAGGGTCGCAGTATTTT. Residues: CASSLPYPGSQYF.